The source of this TCR beta chain is a study of blood T cell repertoires in COVID-19. The wider study: Whether acute or convalescent, the COVID-19 samples came from the United States, Italy and Spain. From T cells, B-cell-depleted T cells, or PBMCs came the material, which was cDNA or gDNA.

This CDR3 comprises 15 residues. The J segment lost 5 bases and the V segment lost 2 bases, leaving 7 bases of the junction unmatched. Germline-derived CDR1 and CDR2 are MGHRA and YSYEKL. Original handling: Amplification from reference gene primers served as the basis for estimated nucleated cell counts. The protocol was immunoSEQ multiplex PCR, while the TCRdb copy is restricted to in-frame clones and leaves out a portion. V, J and clone size were drawn from that table, and D and trimming were deduced from the DNA. The repertoire holds approximately 260,000 clones, with 75% to 90% as singletons. The clonotype originates from a middle-aged man with acute or convalescent COVID-19. Sequenced material: peripheral blood. The V and J genes are TRBV4-1 and TRBJ1-2, with 8 bases matching TRBD1. The CDR3 DNA reads as TGCGCCAGCAGCCAACAATGGGACAGGAGGTATGGCTACACCTTC. Translated: CASSQQWDRRYGYTF.